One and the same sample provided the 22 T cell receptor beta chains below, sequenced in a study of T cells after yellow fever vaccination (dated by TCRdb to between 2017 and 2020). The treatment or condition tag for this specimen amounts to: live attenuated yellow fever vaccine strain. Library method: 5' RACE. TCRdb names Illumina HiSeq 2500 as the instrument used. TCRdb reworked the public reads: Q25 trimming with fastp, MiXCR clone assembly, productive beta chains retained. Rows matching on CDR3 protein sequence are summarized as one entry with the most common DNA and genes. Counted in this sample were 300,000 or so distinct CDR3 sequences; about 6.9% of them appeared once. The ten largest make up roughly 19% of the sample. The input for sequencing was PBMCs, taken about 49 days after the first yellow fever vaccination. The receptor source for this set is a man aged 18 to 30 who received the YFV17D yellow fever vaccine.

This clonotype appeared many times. In DNA form, the CDR3 reads TGCGCCAGCAGCTTCCGCGGGGGAATCACAGATACGCAGTATTTT. Its protein is CASSFRGGITDTQYF. The genes are TRBV5-1 and TRBJ2-3; TRBD2 matches 7 bases. CDR3 length: 15 amino acids. Germline assignment: CDR1 SGHRS and CDR2 YFSETQ. V dropped 2 bases and J dropped 2; count of bases not matched to a gene: 5. Variable domain in full (rest from reference TRBV5-1 and TRBJ2-3): KAGVTQTPRYLIKTRGQQVTLSCSPISGHRSVSWYQQTPGQGLQFLFEYFSETQRNKGNFPGRFSGRQFSNSRSEMNVSTLELGDSALYLCASSFRGGITDTQYFGPGTRLTVL.

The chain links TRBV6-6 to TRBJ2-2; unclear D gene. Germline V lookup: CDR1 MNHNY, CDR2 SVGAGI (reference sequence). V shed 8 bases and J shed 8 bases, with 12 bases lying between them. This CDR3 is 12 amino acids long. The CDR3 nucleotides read TGTGCCAGCCTGGGCAGACGGGGGGAGCTGTTTTTT. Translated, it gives CASLGRRGELFF.

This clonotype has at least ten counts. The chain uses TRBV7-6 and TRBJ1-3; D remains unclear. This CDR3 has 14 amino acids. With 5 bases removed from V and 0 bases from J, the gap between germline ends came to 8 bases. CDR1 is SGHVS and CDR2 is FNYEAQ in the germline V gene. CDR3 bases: TGTGCCAGCAGCCTCCCCAGCTCTGGAAACACCATATATTTT. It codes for CASSLPSSGNTIYF. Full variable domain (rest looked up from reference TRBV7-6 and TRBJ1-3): GAGVSQSPRYKVTKRGQDVALRCDPISGHVSLYWYRQALGQGPEFLTYFNYEAQQDKSGLPNDRFSAERPEGSISTLTIQRTEQRDSAMYRCASSLPSSGNTIYFGEGSWLTVV.

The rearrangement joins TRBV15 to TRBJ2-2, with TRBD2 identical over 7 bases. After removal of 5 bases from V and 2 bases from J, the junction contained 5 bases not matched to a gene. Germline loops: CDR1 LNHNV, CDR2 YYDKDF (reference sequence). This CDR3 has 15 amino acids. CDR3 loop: CATSSRTRNTGELFF. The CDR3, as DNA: TGTGCCACCAGCTCCCGGACTAGAAACACCGGGGAGCTGTTTTTT.

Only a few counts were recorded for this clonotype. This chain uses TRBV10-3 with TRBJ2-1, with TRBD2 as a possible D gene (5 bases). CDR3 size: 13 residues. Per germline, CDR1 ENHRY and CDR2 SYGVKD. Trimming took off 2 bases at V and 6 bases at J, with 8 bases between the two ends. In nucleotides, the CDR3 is TGTGCCATCAGTGAGGAGGGCCCCAATGAGCAGTTCTTC. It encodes CAISEEGPNEQFF.

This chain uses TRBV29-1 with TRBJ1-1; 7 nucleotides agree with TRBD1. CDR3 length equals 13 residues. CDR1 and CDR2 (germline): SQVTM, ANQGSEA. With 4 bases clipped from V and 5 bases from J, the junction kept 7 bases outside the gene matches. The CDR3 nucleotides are TGCAGCGTTGCACAGGGGCCGCGGACTGAAGCTTTCTTT. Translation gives CSVAQGPRTEAFF.

This CDR3 reads CASSLKGQGRADTQYF. CDR3 DNA: TGTGCCAGCAGTTTGAAAGGGCAGGGGAGGGCAGATACGCAGTATTTT. The V gene is TRBV12-3 or TRBV12-4, the J gene TRBJ2-3; possibly TRBD2 for D (7 bases). CDR3 length: 16 residues. Trimming took off 3 bases at V and 4 bases at J, with 17 bases between the two ends.

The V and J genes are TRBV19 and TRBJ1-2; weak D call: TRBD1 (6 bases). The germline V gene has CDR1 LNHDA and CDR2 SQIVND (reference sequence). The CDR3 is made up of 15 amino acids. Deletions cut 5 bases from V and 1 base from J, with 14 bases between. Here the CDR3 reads CASSSLGQINYGYTF. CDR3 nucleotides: TGTGCCAGTAGTTCCCTCGGACAGATTAACTATGGCTACACCTTC.

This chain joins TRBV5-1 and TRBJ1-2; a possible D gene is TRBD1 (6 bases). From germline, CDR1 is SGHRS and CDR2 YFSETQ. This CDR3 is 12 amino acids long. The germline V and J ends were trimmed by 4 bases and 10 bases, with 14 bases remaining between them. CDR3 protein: CASSSRTGNYTF. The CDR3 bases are TGCGCCAGCAGCAGCCGCACAGGGAACTACACCTTC.

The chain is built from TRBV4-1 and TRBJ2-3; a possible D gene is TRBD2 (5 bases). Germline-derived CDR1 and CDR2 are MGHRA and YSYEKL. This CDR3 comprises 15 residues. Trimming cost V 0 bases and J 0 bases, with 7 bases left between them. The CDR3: CASSQERASTDTQYF. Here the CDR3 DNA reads TGCGCCAGCAGCCAAGAGCGGGCGAGCACAGATACGCAGTATTTT.

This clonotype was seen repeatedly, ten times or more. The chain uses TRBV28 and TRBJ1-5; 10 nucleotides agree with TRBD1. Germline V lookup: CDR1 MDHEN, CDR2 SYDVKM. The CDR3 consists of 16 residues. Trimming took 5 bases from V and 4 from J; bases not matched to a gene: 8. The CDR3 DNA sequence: TGTGCCAGCAGTACGGCTCCGGACAGGGGGAATCAGCCCCAGCATTTT. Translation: CASSTAPDRGNQPQHF.

The CDR3 spells CASSSGGWTEAFF. In DNA, the CDR3 is TGTGCCAGCAGCTCAGGGGGCTGGACTGAAGCTTTCTTT. This chain connects TRBV7-2 to TRBJ1-1; TRBD1 matches at 8 bases. With 4 bases clipped from V and 5 bases from J, the junction kept 3 bases outside the gene matches. The V gene's germline CDR1 is SGHTA and CDR2 FQGNSA. The length of the CDR3 is 13 residues.

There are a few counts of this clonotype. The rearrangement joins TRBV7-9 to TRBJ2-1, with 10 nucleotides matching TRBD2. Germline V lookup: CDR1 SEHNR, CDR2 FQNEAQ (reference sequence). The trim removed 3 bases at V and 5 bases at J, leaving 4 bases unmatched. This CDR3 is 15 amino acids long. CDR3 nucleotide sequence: TGTGCCAGCAGCTTCAGCGGGGGGGGAGACAATGAGCAGTTCTTC. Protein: CASSFSGGGDNEQFF.

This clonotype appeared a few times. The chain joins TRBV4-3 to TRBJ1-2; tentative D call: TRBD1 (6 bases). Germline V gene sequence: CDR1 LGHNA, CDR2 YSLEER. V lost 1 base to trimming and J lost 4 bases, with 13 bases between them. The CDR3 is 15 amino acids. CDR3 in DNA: TGCGCCAGCAGCCAAGGGGGGGGGCGCGTCTATGGCTACACCTTC. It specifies CASSQGGGRVYGYTF.

Here the CDR3 DNA reads TGCGCCAGCAGCTCTGGACTAGCGGGTGTACTAGCCAAAAACATTCAGTACTTC. It encodes CASSSGLAGVLAKNIQYF. This chain uses TRBV5-1 with TRBJ2-4, with TRBD2 matching over 11 bases. Germline CDR1 SGHRS, CDR2 YFSETQ. The CDR3 is 18 amino acids. V lost 3 bases and J lost 0; bases outside the gene matches: 8.

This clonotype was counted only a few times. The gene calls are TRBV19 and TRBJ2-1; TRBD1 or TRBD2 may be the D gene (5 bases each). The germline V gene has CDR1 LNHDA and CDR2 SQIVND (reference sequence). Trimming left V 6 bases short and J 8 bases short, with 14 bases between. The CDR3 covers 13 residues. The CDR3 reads CASRLLGDDEQFF. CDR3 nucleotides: TGTGCCAGTAGGCTATTGGGGGATGATGAGCAGTTCTTC.

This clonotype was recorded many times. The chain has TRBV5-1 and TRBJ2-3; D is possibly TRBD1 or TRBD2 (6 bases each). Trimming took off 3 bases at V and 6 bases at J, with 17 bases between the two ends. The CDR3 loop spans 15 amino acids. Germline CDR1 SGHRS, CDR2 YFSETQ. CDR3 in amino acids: CASSSGGRAVDTQYF. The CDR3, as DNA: TGCGCCAGCAGCTCCGGGGGCCGAGCTGTCGATACGCAGTATTTT.

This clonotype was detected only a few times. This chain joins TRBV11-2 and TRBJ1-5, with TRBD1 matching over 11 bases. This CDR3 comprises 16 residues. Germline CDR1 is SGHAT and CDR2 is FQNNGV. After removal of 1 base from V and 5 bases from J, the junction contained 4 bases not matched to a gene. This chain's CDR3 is CASSLGRTGGDQPQHF. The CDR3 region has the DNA TGTGCCAGCAGCTTAGGTCGGACAGGGGGCGATCAGCCCCAGCATTTT.

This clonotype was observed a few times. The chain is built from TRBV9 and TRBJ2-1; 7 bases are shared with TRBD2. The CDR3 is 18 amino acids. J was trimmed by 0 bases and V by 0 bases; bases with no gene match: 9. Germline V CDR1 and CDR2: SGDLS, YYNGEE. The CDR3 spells CASSVEGGNYLSYNEQFF. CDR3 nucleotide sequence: TGTGCCAGCAGCGTAGAGGGAGGGAACTACCTCTCCTACAATGAGCAGTTCTTC. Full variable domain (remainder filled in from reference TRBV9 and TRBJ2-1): DSGVTQTPKHLITATGQRVTLRCSPRSGDLSVYWYQQSLDQGLQFLIQYYNGEERAKGNILERFSAQQFPDLHSELNLSSLELGDSALYFCASSVEGGNYLSYNEQFFGPGTRLTVL.

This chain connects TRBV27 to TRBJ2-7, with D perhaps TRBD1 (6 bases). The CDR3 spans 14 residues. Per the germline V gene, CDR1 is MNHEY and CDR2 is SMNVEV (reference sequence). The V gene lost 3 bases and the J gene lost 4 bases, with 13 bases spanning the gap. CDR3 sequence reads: CASSFRGVKYEQYF. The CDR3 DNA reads TGTGCCAGCAGTTTCAGGGGAGTGAAGTACGAGCAGTACTTC.

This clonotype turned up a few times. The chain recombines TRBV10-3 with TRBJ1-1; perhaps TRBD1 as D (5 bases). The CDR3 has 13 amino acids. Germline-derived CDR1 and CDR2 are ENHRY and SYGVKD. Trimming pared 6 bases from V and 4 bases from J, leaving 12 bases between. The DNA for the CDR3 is TGTGCCATCAGAACCGGGACGGCCACTGAAGCTTTCTTT. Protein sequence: CAIRTGTATEAFF.

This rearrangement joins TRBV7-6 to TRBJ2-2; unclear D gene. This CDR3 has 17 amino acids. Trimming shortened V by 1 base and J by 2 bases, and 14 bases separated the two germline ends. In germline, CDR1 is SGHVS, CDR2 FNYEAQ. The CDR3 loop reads CASSLVAGGLNTGELFF. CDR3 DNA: TGTGCCAGCAGCTTAGTGGCCGGTGGGTTAAACACCGGGGAGCTGTTTTTT.